These 21 T cell receptor beta chains were sequenced from one sample in a study of blood T cell repertoires in COVID-19. Assay used: immunoSEQ multiplex PCR; TCRdb lists only in-frame clones, some missing. Of about 54,000 clones listed, around 93% are singletons. Sequencing was carried out using peripheral blood. The source is a woman between 55 and 75 years old with active or convalescent COVID-19.

The CDR3 coding sequence is TGTGCCAGCAGTGACGGTATAAACATTCAGTACTTC. Protein sequence: CASSDGINIQYF. The chain employs TRBV6-1 and TRBJ2-4; the D is unclear. Trimming pared 3 bases from V and 6 bases from J, leaving 6 bases between. The germline V gene has CDR1 MNHNS and CDR2 SASEGT. The CDR3 contains 12 residues.

This chain links TRBV7-3 with TRBJ2-1, with 13 nucleotides matching TRBD2. The germline V gene has CDR1 SGHTA and CDR2 FQGTGA. The CDR3 is 16 amino acids. J was trimmed by 8 bases and V by 5 bases; bases with no gene match: 9. The CDR3 sequence: CASSPTSGRAVYEQFF. In DNA, the CDR3 is TGTGCCAGCAGCCCCACTAGCGGGAGGGCGGTCTATGAGCAGTTCTTC.

The V call is TRBV5-1, the J call TRBJ2-7, with 8 bases fitting TRBD1. The CDR3 is 15 amino acids. Germline CDR1 SGHRS, CDR2 YFSETQ. V lost 2 bases, J lost 3 bases, and 7 bases stayed unmatched. The DNA of the CDR3 is TGCGCCAGCAGCTTATCCAGGGGGCTGGGCTACGAGCAGTACTTC. Its protein is CASSLSRGLGYEQYF.

This chain uses TRBV6-1 with TRBJ1-2, with D possibly matching TRBD1 (6 bases). The CDR3 extends over 15 amino acids. The germline V gene encodes CDR1 MNHNS and CDR2 SASEGT. Trimming took 2 bases from V and 3 from J, leaving 13 bases between them. The CDR3 is CASSESWTAYYGYTF. Written as DNA, the CDR3 is TGTGCCAGCAGTGAATCGTGGACAGCCTACTATGGCTACACCTTC.

V is TRBV28 and J is TRBJ2-7; D is perhaps TRBD2 (6 bases). The CDR3 contains 14 residues. Germline CDR1 is MDHEN and CDR2 is SYDVKM. Between the trimmed V and J ends, which lost 1 base and 1 base, there was a span of 8 bases. The CDR3 loop reads CASSLFGGSYEQYF. The CDR3 bases are TGTGCCAGCAGTTTATTTGGGGGGTCCTACGAGCAGTACTTC.

The chain has TRBV2 and TRBJ1-6; TRBD1 aligns across 7 bases. The germline V gene has CDR1 SNHLY and CDR2 FYNNEI. The CDR3 covers 15 residues. V was clipped by 2 bases and J by 9 bases; unmatched bases: 7. The CDR3 region is CASSERTGWGSPLHF. The CDR3 region has the DNA TGTGCCAGCAGTGAAAGGACAGGATGGGGTTCACCCCTCCACTTT.

The chain joins TRBV6-5 to TRBJ1-2; 7 positions match TRBD1. The CDR3 is 15 amino acids. The V segment lost 0 bases and the J segment 7 bases; nucleotides outside the gene matches: 8. Germline V lookup: CDR1 MNHEY, CDR2 SVGAGI. CDR3 sequence reads: CASSYSRSRGLGYTF. Here the CDR3 DNA reads TGTGCCAGCAGTTACTCGAGATCTAGGGGGCTTGGCTACACCTTC.

CDR3 coding DNA: TGCGCCAGCAGTGCCCTAGGACAGGGAGCTACCTACGAGCAGTACTTC. It yields the protein CASSALGQGATYEQYF. V gene TRBV10-2 combines with J gene TRBJ2-7, with 8 bases aligning to TRBD1. The V gene end was trimmed by 4 bases and the J gene end by 2 bases; junction bases not matched to a gene: 10. The V gene's germline CDR1 is WSHSY and CDR2 SAAADI. The CDR3 consists of 16 residues.

CDR3 loop: CASRDLTAGALTDTQYF. DNA for the CDR3: TGTGCCAGTAGGGACTTGACAGCGGGTGCCCTCACAGATACGCAGTATTTT. This sequence joins TRBV19 and TRBJ2-3; possibly TRBD2 for D (6 bases). Germline CDR1 and CDR2: LNHDA and SQIVND (reference sequence). Trimming stripped 6 bases from V and 2 bases from J, with 21 bases between. There are 17 residues in the CDR3.

The rearrangement joins TRBV29-1 to TRBJ2-1; TRBD2 aligns across 11 bases. Germline V gives CDR1 SQVTM, CDR2 ANQGSEA. The CDR3 has 14 amino acids. V lost 0 bases, J lost 8 bases, and 3 bases stayed unmatched. CDR3 sequence reads: CSVEETSGNDEQFF. The CDR3 nucleotides are TGCAGCGTTGAAGAGACTAGCGGGAATGATGAGCAGTTCTTC.

The V call is TRBV11-3, the J call TRBJ1-2; D is perhaps TRBD1 (6 bases). V lost 0 bases and J lost 4, with 12 bases in between. This CDR3 region has 15 residues. Germline CDR1 is SGHNT and CDR2 is YENEEA. For the CDR3, the DNA is TGTGCCAGCAGCTTAGAAGGTTGGGGGCCCTATGGCTACACCTTC. Translation gives CASSLEGWGPYGYTF. The full variable domain, with the rest looked up from reference TRBV11-3 and TRBJ1-2, is EAGVVQSPRYKIIEKKQPVAFWCNPISGHNTLYWYLQNLGQGPELLIRYENEEAVDDSQLPKDRFSAERLKGVDSTLKIQPAELGDSAVYLCASSLEGWGPYGYTFGSGTRLTVV.

The V and J genes are TRBV28 and TRBJ1-5; weak D call: TRBD1 (6 bases). Per germline, CDR1 MDHEN and CDR2 SYDVKM. Trimming pared 3 bases from V and 1 base from J, leaving 13 bases between. This CDR3 comprises 16 residues. CDR3 in DNA: TGTGCCAGCAGTTTTCCAGGGGCGCGGAGCAATCAGCCCCAGCATTTT. Translation gives CASSFPGARSNQPQHF.

The chain links TRBV7-2 to TRBJ2-7, with D tentatively TRBD2 (5 bases). Trimming shortened V by 6 bases and J by 2 bases, and 11 bases separated the two germline ends. The germline CDR1 and CDR2 sequences are SGHTA and FQGNSA. This CDR3 comprises 13 residues. The CDR3 protein is CASSTDGAYEQYF. The CDR3 nucleotides are TGTGCCAGCAGTACAGACGGGGCCTACGAGCAGTACTTC. The full variable domain, its missing parts supplied by reference TRBV7-2 and TRBJ2-7, is GAGVSQSPSNKVTEKGKDVELRCDPISGHTALYWYRQSLGQGLEFLIYFQGNSAPDKSGLPSDRFSAERTGGSVSTLTIQRTQQEDSAVYLCASSTDGAYEQYFGPGTRLTVT.

V is TRBV10-3 and J is TRBJ2-1; 9 nucleotides line up with TRBD2. Germline values: CDR1 ENHRY, CDR2 SYGVKD. J was trimmed by 10 bases and V by 5 bases; bases with no gene match: 9. This CDR3 is 14 amino acids long. The CDR3 reads CAISPQGLAGEQFF. CDR3 sequence (DNA): TGTGCCATCAGTCCCCAGGGACTAGCTGGCGAGCAGTTCTTC.

The chain links TRBV6-5 to TRBJ2-1; D may be TRBD2 (6 bases). The CDR3 consists of 15 residues. CDR1 and CDR2 from the germline V gene are MNHEY and SVGAGI. The V and J ends lost 4 bases and 4 bases respectively, with 14 bases between them. DNA of the CDR3: TGTGCCAGCAGTTCGGATTGGACTAATTACAATGAGCAGTTCTTC. Translated: CASSSDWTNYNEQFF.

In DNA, the CDR3 is TGTGCCAGCAGCCAAGCTTCCGAAGCGACTTACGAGCAGTACTTC. Its translation is CASSQASEATYEQYF. The rearrangement links TRBV3-1 (or the pseudogene TRBV3-2) to TRBJ2-7, with D unresolved. Germline V gives CDR1 LGHDT, CDR2 YNNKEL (reference sequence). The length of the CDR3 is 15 residues. Trimming removed 1 base from V and 4 bases from J, with 14 bases in between.

This clone was counted once. This rearrangement joins TRBV30 to TRBJ1-5, with 9 bases that match TRBD1. This CDR3 region has 15 residues. Germline values: CDR1 GTSNPN, CDR2 SVGIG (reference sequence). V dropped 2 bases and J dropped 2; count of bases not matched to a gene: 4. CDR3 residues: CAWSQDRGGNQPQHF. In DNA form, the CDR3 reads TGTGCCTGGAGTCAGGACAGGGGTGGCAATCAGCCCCAGCATTTT.

The rearrangement links TRBV6-5 to TRBJ2-5; 10 bases match TRBD1. Germline V CDR1 and CDR2: MNHEY, SVGAGI. J was trimmed by 2 bases and V by 4 bases; bases with no gene match: 7. This CDR3 is 16 amino acids long. CDR3 coding DNA: TGTGCCAGCAGTTCGACGGACAGGGGGAGGCAAGAGACCCAGTACTTC. Amino acids: CASSSTDRGRQETQYF.

The chain is built from TRBV7-3 and TRBJ1-1, with D maybe TRBD1 (6 bases). This CDR3 comprises 14 residues. Trimming shortened V by 5 bases and J by 0 bases, and 10 bases separated the two germline ends. CDR1 SGHTA and CDR2 FQGTGA come from the germline V gene. CDR3 amino acids: CASSPDRLNTEAFF. CDR3 DNA: TGTGCCAGCAGCCCGGACAGACTGAACACTGAAGCTTTCTTT.

This clone was seen just once. The chain links TRBV2 to TRBJ2-3, with 7 bases aligning to TRBD1. The length of the CDR3 is 15 residues. CDR1 and CDR2 (germline): SNHLY, FYNNEI. V lost 6 bases to trimming and J lost 2 bases; unmatched junction nucleotides: 8. The CDR3 reads CASSRDRENTDTQYF. In DNA form, the CDR3 reads TGTGCCAGCAGCCGTGACAGGGAAAACACAGATACGCAGTATTTT.

The J gene is TRBJ1-1, the V gene TRBV28; 9 nucleotides align to TRBD1. Germline V gene lookup returns CDR1 MDHEN and CDR2 SYDVKM. V gave up 4 bases and J gave up 1 base; unmatched junction bases: 1. This CDR3 comprises 14 residues. CDR3 region: CASSWTGANTEAFF. The DNA for the CDR3 is TGTGCCAGCAGTTGGACAGGGGCGAACACTGAAGCTTTCTTT. The whole variable domain, filled in from reference TRBV28 and TRBJ1-1, reads DVKVTQSSRYLVKRTGEKVFLECVQDMDHENMFWYRQDPGLGLRLIYFSYDVKMKEKGDIPEGYSVSREKKERFSLILESASTNQTSMYLCASSWTGANTEAFFGQGTRLTVV.